These 26 T cell receptor beta chains share one sample of origin, sequenced in a study of shared clonotypes between healthy human individuals. Profiled with immunoSEQ multiplex PCR; TCRdb holds only in-frame clones, not every one. The profile shows 2 million to 2.5 million clones, 90% to 95% of them singletons. The sequenced sample was naive CD4+ T cells from PBMCs. Subset indicated: CD45RA+ positively selected. The receptor set was obtained from a man aged 18 to 35 in good health. Some clones in this sample may be carry-over from other donors' samples.

This clone was found a few times. The chain combines TRBV5-1 with TRBJ2-7; 8 positions match TRBD1. Trimming took 0 bases from V and 0 from J; bases not matched to a gene: 2. CDR1 and CDR2 (germline): SGHRS, YFSETQ. The CDR3 spans 15 residues. The CDR3 coding sequence is TGCGCCAGCAGCTTGGGGGACAGGAACTCCTACGAGCAGTACTTC. Protein: CASSLGDRNSYEQYF.

The genes are TRBV6-5 and TRBJ1-5; TRBD1 is a possible D gene (5 bases). V shed 0 bases and J shed 2 bases, with 8 bases lying between them. Per the germline V gene, CDR1 is MNHEY and CDR2 is SVGAGI. The CDR3 has 15 residues. This CDR3 is CASSYSGDGNQPQHF. For the CDR3, the DNA is TGTGCCAGCAGTTACTCGGGGGATGGCAATCAGCCCCAGCATTTT.

V gene TRBV4-1 combines with J gene TRBJ2-7; the match to TRBD1 covers 7 bases. Germline V gene data show CDR1 as MGHRA and CDR2 as YSYEKL. Unmatched junction bases numbered 3, after V lost 1 base and J lost 6 bases. This CDR3 is built from 13 residues. The CDR3 region is CASSQGAGGEQYF. In nucleotides, the CDR3 is TGCGCCAGCAGCCAAGGTGCAGGGGGCGAGCAGTACTTC.

This chain links TRBV11-2 with TRBJ2-2, with D perhaps TRBD2 (5 bases). The germline V gene has CDR1 SGHAT and CDR2 FQNNGV. The CDR3 is 16 residues long. Trimming removed 5 bases at V and 2 bases at J, with 15 bases between. The CDR3: CASSRIGVPNTGELFF. The CDR3 DNA follows: TGTGCCAGCAGCCGGATCGGGGTTCCCAACACCGGGGAGCTGTTTTTT.

The rearrangement joins TRBV19 to TRBJ2-1; TRBD2 aligns across 9 bases. This CDR3 is built from 14 residues. Germline V gene data show CDR1 as LNHDA and CDR2 as SQIVND (reference sequence). Trimming took 6 bases from V and 5 from J; bases not matched to a gene: 5. The CDR3 sequence is CASRRGGAHNEQFF. Here the CDR3 DNA reads TGTGCCAGTAGGCGGGGGGGCGCTCACAATGAGCAGTTCTTC.

The J gene is TRBJ1-1, the V gene TRBV6-1; D gene ambiguous. The germline CDR1 and CDR2 sequences are MNHNS and SASEGT. There are 13 residues in the CDR3. The germline V and J ends were trimmed by 7 bases and 3 bases, with 12 bases remaining between them. CDR3 residues: CASTYRAYTEAFF. DNA for the CDR3: TGTGCCAGCACCTATCGGGCATACACTGAAGCTTTCTTT.

This clone has more than one count but fewer than ten. CDR3 nucleotides: TGTGCCAGCACCAAGGGGACAGGCTACAATGAGCAGTTCTTC. Translating gives CASTKGTGYNEQFF. The chain combines TRBV9 with TRBJ2-1, with 8 bases aligning to TRBD1. The V gene end was trimmed by 6 bases and the J gene end by 3 bases; junction bases not matched to a gene: 5. CDR3 size: 14 residues. In germline, CDR1 is SGDLS, CDR2 YYNGEE.

The chain carries TRBV27 and TRBJ2-1; D is possibly TRBD1 or TRBD2 (6 bases each). V was trimmed by 6 bases and J by 2 bases, leaving 11 bases between them. Germline CDR1 is MNHEY and CDR2 is SMNVEV (reference sequence). The CDR3 has 14 amino acids. CDR3 protein: CASRGGSTYNEQFF. CDR3 coding DNA: TGTGCCAGCAGAGGGGGGAGCACCTACAATGAGCAGTTCTTC.

Concerning this clone: The sample contains more than one DNA sequence encoding this CDR3. The chain recombines TRBV18 with TRBJ1-5, with a possible D match to TRBD1 (5 bases). The length of the CDR3 is 13 residues. CDR1 KGHSH and CDR2 LQKENI come from the germline V gene. Trimming pared 3 bases from V and 4 bases from J, leaving 7 bases between. CDR3 residues: CASSPQGNQPQHF. CDR3 nucleotides: TGTGCCAGCTCACCTCAGGGAAATCAGCCCCAGCATTTT.

In regard to this clone: Other nucleotide sequences in the sample specify the same CDR3. The chain is built from TRBV5-1 and TRBJ2-5; D is perhaps TRBD2 (6 bases). Germline V gives CDR1 SGHRS, CDR2 YFSETQ. The CDR3 covers 14 residues. The V end lost 0 bases, the J end lost 4 bases, and 10 bases lay between the germline ends. This CDR3 is CASSLAGVGETQYF. In nucleotides, the CDR3 is TGCGCCAGCAGCTTGGCGGGAGTTGGAGAGACCCAGTACTTC.

This clone was recorded a few times. This chain uses TRBV30 with TRBJ1-5; D not certain. Germline V lookup: CDR1 GTSNPN, CDR2 SVGIG (reference sequence). This CDR3 spans 15 amino acids. The V end was cut by 1 base, the J end by 3 bases, with 13 bases between. The CDR3 sequence is CAWSDGQRNNQPQHF. DNA of the CDR3: TGTGCCTGGAGTGACGGCCAGAGAAACAATCAGCCCCAGCATTTT.

The genes are TRBV7-9 and TRBJ2-7, with 8 nucleotides matching TRBD1. Germline V lookup: CDR1 SEHNR, CDR2 FQNEAQ (reference sequence). The CDR3 is 15 amino acids. J was trimmed by 2 bases and V by 5 bases; bases with no gene match: 8. The CDR3 region has the DNA TGTGCCAGCAGCCGAGACAGGGGACGGACCTACGAGCAGTACTTC. Translation: CASSRDRGRTYEQYF. The variable domain in full, completed from reference TRBV7-9 and TRBJ2-7, reads DTGVSQNPRHKITKRGQNVTFRCDPISEHNRLYWYRQTLGQGPEFLTYFQNEAQLEKSRLLSDRFSAERPKGSFSTLEIQRTEQGDSAMYLCASSRDRGRTYEQYFGPGTRLTVT.

The chain employs TRBV7-9 and TRBJ1-1; D is possibly TRBD1 (5 bases). CDR1 and CDR2 (germline): SEHNR, FQNEAQ (reference sequence). The CDR3 consists of 14 residues. V gave up 5 bases and J gave up 4 bases, with 14 bases separating them. The CDR3 sequence: CASSRQGSGTEAFF. In nucleotides, the CDR3 is TGTGCCAGCAGCCGGCAGGGTTCGGGCACTGAAGCTTTCTTT.

The chain employs TRBV28 and TRBJ2-7; TRBD2 might be the D (6 bases). Trimming left V 7 bases short and J 3 bases short, with 10 bases between. This CDR3 is built from 12 residues. Germline V CDR1 and CDR2: MDHEN, SYDVKM. In nucleotides, the CDR3 is TGTGCCAGCACGGGAGTGTACTACGAGCAGTACTTC. Translating it yields CASTGVYYEQYF.

This clone was recorded once. This rearrangement joins TRBV5-1 to TRBJ1-4, with 8 positions matching TRBD1. Germline-derived CDR1 and CDR2 are SGHRS and YFSETQ. Trimming took 7 bases from V and 8 from J; bases not matched to a gene: 7. The CDR3 contains 13 residues. For the CDR3, the DNA is TGCGCCAGCCGATTCGGGGACAGGGAAAAACTGTTTTTT. This gives the protein CASRFGDREKLFF.

This rearrangement joins TRBV9 to TRBJ1-3; D is undetermined. Germline V gene lookup returns CDR1 SGDLS and CDR2 YYNGEE. V dropped 1 base and J dropped 1 base, with 24 bases sitting between them. This CDR3 is 20 amino acids long. The CDR3 spells CASSVTPNLVTATSGNTIYF. In DNA form, the CDR3 reads TGTGCCAGCAGCGTAACGCCCAACCTCGTGACGGCGACTTCTGGAAACACCATATATTTT.

V is TRBV7-3 and J is TRBJ2-1; 14 bases line up with TRBD2. The CDR3 runs to 16 residues. Trimming cost V 5 bases and J 5 bases; bases outside gene matches: 5. Per germline, CDR1 SGHTA and CDR2 FQGTGA. The CDR3 DNA reads TGTGCCAGCAGCGGACTAGCGGGAGGAATGGACAATGAGCAGTTCTTC. Amino acids: CASSGLAGGMDNEQFF.

Concerning this clone: In the same sample, other DNA sequences code for this CDR3. This rearrangement joins TRBV5-1 to TRBJ1-5; D might be TRBD1 (6 bases). CDR1 is SGHRS, CDR2 YFSETQ, per germline. This CDR3 has 15 amino acids. V was shortened by 0 bases and J by 3 bases, with 10 bases between the two germline ends. The CDR3 loop is CASSLEAGDNQPQHF. CDR3 nucleotide sequence: TGCGCCAGCAGCTTGGAAGCAGGGGACAATCAGCCCCAGCATTTT. The whole variable domain, filled in from reference TRBV5-1 and TRBJ1-5, reads KAGVTQTPRYLIKTRGQQVTLSCSPISGHRSVSWYQQTPGQGLQFLFEYFSETQRNKGNFPGRFSGRQFSNSRSEMNVSTLELGDSALYLCASSLEAGDNQPQHFGDGTRLSIL.

J is TRBJ1-1 and V is TRBV5-1; TRBD1 matches 7 bases. The CDR3 is 17 amino acids. Germline values: CDR1 SGHRS, CDR2 YFSETQ. Losses at the gene ends were 4 bases for V and 1 base for J; bases not matched to a gene: 13. For the CDR3, the DNA is TGCGCCAGCAGCGAACGAACGACAGGGCTGGCGAACACTGAAGCTTTCTTT. Encoded protein: CASSERTTGLANTEAFF.

This chain connects TRBV15 to TRBJ2-3; no reliable D call. The CDR3 has 15 amino acids. Trimming shortened V by 5 bases and J by 2 bases, and 14 bases separated the two germline ends. Germline lookup yields CDR1 LNHNV and CDR2 YYDKDF (reference sequence). The CDR3 is CATSLITLNTDTQYF. The DNA of the CDR3 is TGTGCCACCAGCCTAATCACCCTGAACACAGATACGCAGTATTTT. The whole variable domain, remainder taken from reference TRBV15 and TRBJ2-3, is DAMVIQNPRYQVTQFGKPVTLSCSQTLNHNVMYWYQQKSSQAPKLLFHYYDKDFNNEADTPDNFQSRRPNTSFCFLDIRSPGLGDTAMYLCATSLITLNTDTQYFGPGTRLTVL.

CDR3 protein: CASSWGTYNEQFF. CDR3 bases: TGTGCCAGCAGCTGGGGGACTTACAATGAGCAGTTCTTC. The V gene is TRBV5-8, the J gene TRBJ2-1, with D possibly being TRBD2 (6 bases). V lost 3 bases and J lost 4, with 8 bases in between. Per germline, CDR1 SGHTS and CDR2 YDEGEE. The CDR3 extends over 13 amino acids.

This sequence joins TRBV10-3 and TRBJ2-2, with 8 bases fitting TRBD1. CDR1 ENHRY and CDR2 SYGVKD come from the germline V gene. J lost 7 bases, V lost 10 bases, and 8 bases had no gene match. The CDR3 has 13 residues. The CDR3 loop is CATGQGGNGELFF. The CDR3 nucleotides are TGTGCCACCGGACAGGGTGGTAACGGGGAGCTGTTTTTT.

This chain links TRBV28 with TRBJ2-5; D possibly uses TRBD1 or TRBD2 (6 bases each). The CDR3 is 13 amino acids. The V end was cut by 6 bases, the J end by 7 bases, with 15 bases between. Germline V gives CDR1 MDHEN, CDR2 SYDVKM. The CDR3 DNA is TGTGCCAGCAGCTGGAGGGGGGAACGGACCCAGTACTTC. Translating gives CASSWRGERTQYF.

This sequence joins TRBV6-1 and TRBJ1-2; D ambiguous. V gave up 7 bases and J gave up 8 bases, with 17 bases separating them. The CDR3 totals 13 residues. Germline V gene lookup returns CDR1 MNHNS and CDR2 SASEGT. The CDR3 bases are TGTGCCAGCACATACCGACTCCCGGGCGGCTACACCTTC. This codes for CASTYRLPGGYTF.

This chain connects TRBV6-6 to TRBJ2-1, with a tentative D call TRBD1 (6 bases). This CDR3 is built from 12 residues. CDR1 and CDR2 (germline): MNHNY, SVGAGI (reference sequence). Trimming took 6 bases from V and 5 from J, leaving 8 bases between them. The CDR3 DNA is TGTGCCAGCAGCAGACAGGACAATGAGCAGTTCTTC. This gives the protein CASSRQDNEQFF.

This rearrangement joins TRBV28 to TRBJ1-2, with 7 positions matching TRBD1. This CDR3 has 13 amino acids. V lost 6 bases, J lost 7 bases, and 8 bases stayed unmatched. Germline loops: CDR1 MDHEN, CDR2 SYDVKM. CDR3 nucleotides: TGTGCCAGCAGGCTGACAGGGCGGGTTGGCTACACCTTC. Residues: CASRLTGRVGYTF.